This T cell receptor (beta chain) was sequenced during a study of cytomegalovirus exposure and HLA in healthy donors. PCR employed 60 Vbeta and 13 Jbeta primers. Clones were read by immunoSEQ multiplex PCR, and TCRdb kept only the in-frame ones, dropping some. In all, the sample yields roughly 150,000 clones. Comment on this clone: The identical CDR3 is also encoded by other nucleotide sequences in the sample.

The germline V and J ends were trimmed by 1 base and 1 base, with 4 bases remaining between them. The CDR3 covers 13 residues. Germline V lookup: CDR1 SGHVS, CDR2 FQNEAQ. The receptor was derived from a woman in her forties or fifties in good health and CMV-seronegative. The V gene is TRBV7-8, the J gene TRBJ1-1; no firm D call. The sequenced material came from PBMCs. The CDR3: CASSLGRNTEAFF. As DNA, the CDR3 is TGTGCCAGCAGCTTAGGCAGGAACACTGAAGCTTTCTTT.